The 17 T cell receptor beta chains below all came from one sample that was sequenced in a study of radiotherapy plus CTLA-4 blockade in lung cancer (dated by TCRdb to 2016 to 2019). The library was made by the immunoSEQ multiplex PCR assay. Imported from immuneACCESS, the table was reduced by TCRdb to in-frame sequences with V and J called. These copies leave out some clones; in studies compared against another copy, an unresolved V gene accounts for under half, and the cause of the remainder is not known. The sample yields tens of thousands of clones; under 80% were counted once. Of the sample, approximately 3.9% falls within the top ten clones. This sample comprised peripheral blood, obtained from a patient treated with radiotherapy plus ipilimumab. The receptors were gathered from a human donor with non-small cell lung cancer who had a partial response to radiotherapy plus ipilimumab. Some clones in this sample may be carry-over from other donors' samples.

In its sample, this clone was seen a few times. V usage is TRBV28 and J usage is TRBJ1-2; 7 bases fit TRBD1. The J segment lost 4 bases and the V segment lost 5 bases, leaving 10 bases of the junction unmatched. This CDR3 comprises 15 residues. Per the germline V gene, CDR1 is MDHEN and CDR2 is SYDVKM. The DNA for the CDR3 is TGTGCCAGCAGTCTCCGGGACAGAGATTTCTATGGCTACACCTTC. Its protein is CASSLRDRDFYGYTF.

This CDR3 is CASSSGQHYEQYF. CDR3 in DNA: TGTGCCAGCAGTTCGGGACAGCACTACGAGCAGTACTTC. This rearrangement joins TRBV27 to TRBJ2-7; 7 bases fit TRBD1. CDR1 and CDR2 (germline): MNHEY, SMNVEV (reference sequence). Trimming took 4 bases from V and 3 from J; bases not matched to a gene: 3. CDR3 length equals 13 residues.

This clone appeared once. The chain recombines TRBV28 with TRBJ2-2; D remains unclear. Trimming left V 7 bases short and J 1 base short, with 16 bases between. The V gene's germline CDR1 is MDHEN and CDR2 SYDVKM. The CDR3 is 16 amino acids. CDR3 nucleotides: TGTGCCAGCACCGACTTACCGTCAATGAACACCGGGGAGCTGTTTTTT. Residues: CASTDLPSMNTGELFF. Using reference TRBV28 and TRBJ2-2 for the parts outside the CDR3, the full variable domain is DVKVTQSSRYLVKRTGEKVFLECVQDMDHENMFWYRQDPGLGLRLIYFSYDVKMKEKGDIPEGYSVSREKKERFSLILESASTNQTSMYLCASTDLPSMNTGELFFGEGSRLTVL.

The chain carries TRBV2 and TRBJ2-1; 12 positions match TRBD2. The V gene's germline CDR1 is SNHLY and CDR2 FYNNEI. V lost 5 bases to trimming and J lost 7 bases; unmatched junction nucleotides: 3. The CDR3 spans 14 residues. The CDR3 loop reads CASSLAGGPNEQFF. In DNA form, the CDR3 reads TGTGCCAGCAGTCTAGCGGGAGGGCCTAATGAGCAGTTCTTC. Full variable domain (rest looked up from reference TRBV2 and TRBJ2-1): EPEVTQTPSHQVTQMGQEVILRCVPISNHLYFYWYRQILGQKVEFLVSFYNNEISEKSEIFDDQFSVERPDGSNFTLKIRSTKLEDSAMYFCASSLAGGPNEQFFGPGTRLTVL.

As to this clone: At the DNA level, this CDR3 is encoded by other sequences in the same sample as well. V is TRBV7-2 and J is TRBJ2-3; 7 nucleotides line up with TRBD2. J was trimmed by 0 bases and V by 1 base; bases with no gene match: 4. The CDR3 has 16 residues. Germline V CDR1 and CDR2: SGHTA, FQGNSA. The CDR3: CASSLGGGASTDTQYF. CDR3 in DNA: TGTGCCAGCAGCTTAGGCGGGGGTGCTAGCACAGATACGCAGTATTTT.

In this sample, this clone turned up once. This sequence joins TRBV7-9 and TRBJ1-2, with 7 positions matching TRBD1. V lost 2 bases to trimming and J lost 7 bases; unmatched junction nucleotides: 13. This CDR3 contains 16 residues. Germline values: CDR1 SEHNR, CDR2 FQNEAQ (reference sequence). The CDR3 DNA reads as TGTGCCAGCAGCTTAAGAGCATCGTCCAGGGGGTCTGGCTACACCTTC. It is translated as CASSLRASSRGSGYTF.

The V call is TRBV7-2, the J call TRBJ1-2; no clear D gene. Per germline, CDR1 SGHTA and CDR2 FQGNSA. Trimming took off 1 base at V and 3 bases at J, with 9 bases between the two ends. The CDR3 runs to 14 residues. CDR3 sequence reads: CASSLGSTDYGYTF. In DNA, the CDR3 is TGTGCCAGCAGCTTAGGCTCAACAGACTATGGCTACACCTTC.

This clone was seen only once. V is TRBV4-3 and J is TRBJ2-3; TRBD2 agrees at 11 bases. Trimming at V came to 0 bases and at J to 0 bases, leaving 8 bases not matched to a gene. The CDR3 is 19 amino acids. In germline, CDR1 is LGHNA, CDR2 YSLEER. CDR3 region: CASSQDVPSGGSSTDTQYF. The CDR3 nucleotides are TGCGCCAGCAGCCAAGATGTCCCTAGCGGGGGGTCTAGCACAGATACGCAGTATTTT.

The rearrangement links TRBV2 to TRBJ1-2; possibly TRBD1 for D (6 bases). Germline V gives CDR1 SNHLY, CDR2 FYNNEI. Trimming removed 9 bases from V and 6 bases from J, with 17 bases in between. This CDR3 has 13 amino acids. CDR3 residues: CARHLQGSDGYTF. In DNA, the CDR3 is TGTGCCAGGCACCTCCAGGGGTCGGATGGCTACACCTTC.

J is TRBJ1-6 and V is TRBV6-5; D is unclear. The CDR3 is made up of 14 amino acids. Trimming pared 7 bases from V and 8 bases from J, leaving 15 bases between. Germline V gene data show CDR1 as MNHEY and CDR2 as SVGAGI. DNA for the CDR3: TGTGCCAGCACCGCCCTCGGGGTGGATTCACCCCTCCACTTT. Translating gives CASTALGVDSPLHF.

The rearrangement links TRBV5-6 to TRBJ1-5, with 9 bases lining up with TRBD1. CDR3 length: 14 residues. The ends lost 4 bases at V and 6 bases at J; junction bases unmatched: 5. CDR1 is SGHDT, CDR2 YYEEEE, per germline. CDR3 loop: CASSLGQGSQPQHF. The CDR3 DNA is TGTGCCAGCAGCCTAGGACAGGGGAGTCAGCCCCAGCATTTT.

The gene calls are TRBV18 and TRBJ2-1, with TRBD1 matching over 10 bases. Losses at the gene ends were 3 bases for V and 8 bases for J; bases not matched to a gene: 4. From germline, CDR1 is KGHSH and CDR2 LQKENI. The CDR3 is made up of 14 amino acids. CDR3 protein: CASSPRQGADEQFF. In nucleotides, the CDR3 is TGTGCCAGCTCACCGCGACAGGGGGCGGATGAGCAGTTCTTC.

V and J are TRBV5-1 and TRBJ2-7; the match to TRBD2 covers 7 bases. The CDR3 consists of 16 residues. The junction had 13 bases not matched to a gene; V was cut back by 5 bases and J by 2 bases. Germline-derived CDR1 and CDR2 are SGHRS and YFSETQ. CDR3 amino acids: CASSLGVQRGAYEQYF. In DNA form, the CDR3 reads TGCGCCAGCAGTCTTGGAGTACAGCGGGGCGCCTACGAGCAGTACTTC.

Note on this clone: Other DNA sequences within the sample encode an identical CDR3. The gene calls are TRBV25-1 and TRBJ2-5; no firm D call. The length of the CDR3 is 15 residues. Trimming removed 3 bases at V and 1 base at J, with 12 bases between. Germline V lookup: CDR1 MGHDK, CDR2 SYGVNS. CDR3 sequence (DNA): TGTGCCAGCAGTGACAGCGCTGGCGGCCAAGAGACCCAGTACTTC. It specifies CASSDSAGGQETQYF.

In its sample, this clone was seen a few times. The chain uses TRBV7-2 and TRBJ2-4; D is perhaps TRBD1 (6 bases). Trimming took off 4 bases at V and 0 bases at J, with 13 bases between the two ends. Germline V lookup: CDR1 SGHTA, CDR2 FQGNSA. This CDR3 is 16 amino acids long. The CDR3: CASSSSTGLAKNIQYF. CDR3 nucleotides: TGTGCCAGCAGCTCTTCGACAGGACTAGCCAAAAACATTCAGTACTTC.

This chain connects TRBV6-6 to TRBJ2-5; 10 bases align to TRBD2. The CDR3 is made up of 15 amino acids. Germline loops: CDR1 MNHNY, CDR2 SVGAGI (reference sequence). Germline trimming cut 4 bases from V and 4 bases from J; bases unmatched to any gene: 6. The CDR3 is CASSSAASGRETQYF. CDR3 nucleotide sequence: TGTGCCAGCAGTTCGGCGGCTAGCGGGAGAGAGACCCAGTACTTC.

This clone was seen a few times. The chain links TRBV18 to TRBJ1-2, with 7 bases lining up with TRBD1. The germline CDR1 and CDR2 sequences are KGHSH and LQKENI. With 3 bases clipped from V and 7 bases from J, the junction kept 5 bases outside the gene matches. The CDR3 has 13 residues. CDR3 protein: CASSPNPGGGYTF. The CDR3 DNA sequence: TGTGCCAGCTCACCGAACCCAGGGGGTGGCTACACCTTC.